Presented here are 21 T cell receptor beta chains from one specimen sequenced in a study of OX40 agonist ivuxolimab in advanced cancers. Method: immunoSEQ multiplex PCR; TCRdb's copy keeps in-frame clones and lacks some. The sample shows 30,000 to 40,000 clones, under 85% of them seen only once. Sequenced here: CD4+ or CD8+ T cells sorted from blood, sampled in a trial of the OX40 agonist ivuxolimab. The receptors shown here come from an adult with an advanced solid tumor such as melanoma, head and neck, liver or kidney cancer.

CDR3 loop: CASSLLEGNTIYF. The CDR3 DNA follows: TGTGCCAGCAGCTTGTTGGAGGGAAACACCATATATTTT. The gene calls are TRBV5-4 and TRBJ1-3; no definite D call. Germline lookup yields CDR1 SGHNT and CDR2 YYREEE (reference sequence). The V and J ends lost 1 base and 4 bases respectively, with 6 bases between them. The CDR3 is 13 amino acids. Based on the CDR3 plus reference TRBV5-4 and TRBJ1-3, the full variable domain is ETGVTQSPTHLIKTRGQQVTLRCSSQSGHNTVSWYQQALGQGPQFIFQYYREEENGRGNFPPRFSGLQFPNYSSELNVNALELDDSALYLCASSLLEGNTIYFGEGSWLTVV.

This chain links TRBV4-1 with TRBJ1-3; TRBD1 is a possible D gene (5 bases). V was cut by 2 bases and J by 0 bases, with 14 bases left in between. This CDR3 contains 17 residues. Germline assignment: CDR1 MGHRA and CDR2 YSYEKL. Written as DNA, the CDR3 is TGCGCCAGCAGCCAAAGACAGTCTCTCAACTCTGGAAACACCATATATTTT. It specifies CASSQRQSLNSGNTIYF.

This clone was picked up a small number of times. The V and J genes are TRBV4-2 and TRBJ2-3, with TRBD2 matching 7 bases. This CDR3 contains 15 residues. Germline V gene sequence: CDR1 LGHNA, CDR2 YNFKEQ. Unmatched junction bases numbered 2, after V lost 0 bases and J lost 2 bases. The CDR3 coding sequence is TGTGCCAGCAGCCAAGATCGGGGGGACACAGATACGCAGTATTTT. This codes for CASSQDRGDTDTQYF.

In its sample, this clone was seen once. The chain carries TRBV5-1 and TRBJ2-5, with D unclear. Trimming shortened V by 4 bases and J by 4 bases, and 14 bases separated the two germline ends. In germline, CDR1 is SGHRS, CDR2 YFSETQ. This CDR3 region has 14 residues. This chain's CDR3 is CASSTRSAIETQYF. CDR3 coding DNA: TGCGCCAGCAGCACCCGGTCAGCAATAGAGACCCAGTACTTC.

The chain employs TRBV9 and TRBJ2-7, with 7 positions matching TRBD1. V was pared by 4 bases and J by 3 bases, with 7 bases of the junction left unmatched. Per the germline V gene, CDR1 is SGDLS and CDR2 is YYNGEE. The CDR3 runs to 14 residues. CDR3 coding DNA: TGTGCCAGCAGCCTAGGGGACAGCCACTACGAGCAGTACTTC. Translation gives CASSLGDSHYEQYF. The full variable domain, with the rest looked up from reference TRBV9 and TRBJ2-7, is DSGVTQTPKHLITATGQRVTLRCSPRSGDLSVYWYQQSLDQGLQFLIQYYNGEERAKGNILERFSAQQFPDLHSELNLSSLELGDSALYFCASSLGDSHYEQYFGPGTRLTVT.

The V gene is TRBV5-6, the J gene TRBJ2-2, with a tentative D call TRBD1 (5 bases). Looked up from germline, CDR1 is SGHDT and CDR2 is YYEEEE. V gave up 3 bases and J gave up 9 bases, with 15 bases separating them. The CDR3 totals 14 residues. Here the CDR3 DNA reads TGTGCCAGCAGCTGGCGGCAGGGTTTCTGGGAGCTGTTTTTT. Protein: CASSWRQGFWELFF.

The rearrangement links TRBV18 to TRBJ1-1, with D perhaps TRBD1 (6 bases). CDR3 size: 14 residues. Per germline, CDR1 KGHSH and CDR2 LQKENI. Trimming pared 5 bases from V and 4 bases from J, leaving 14 bases between. The CDR3 DNA reads TGTGCCAGCTCAGGTGGGGGGGCGTTCACTGAAGCTTTCTTT. Residues: CASSGGGAFTEAFF. Drawing the rest from reference TRBV18 and TRBJ1-1, the complete variable domain is NAGVMQNPRHLVRRRGQEARLRCSPMKGHSHVYWYRQLPEEGLKFMVYLQKENIIDESGMPKERFSAEFPKEGPSILRIQQVVRGDSAAYFCASSGGGAFTEAFFGQGTRLTVV.

The chain joins TRBV21-1 to TRBJ2-3; TRBD2, the table's D call, was not compared with the DNA. TRBV21-1 constitutes a pseudogene. This CDR3 comprises 14 residues. The CDR3 loop is CASSPPGVTDTQYF. CDR3 bases: TGTGCCAGCAGCCCCCCGGGAGTGACAGATACGCAGTATTTT.

The chain carries TRBV4-1 and TRBJ2-2, with D tentatively TRBD1 (5 bases). This CDR3 comprises 15 residues. V was shortened by 4 bases and J by 1 base, with 10 bases between the two germline ends. From germline, CDR1 is MGHRA and CDR2 YSYEKL. The CDR3 coding sequence is TGCGCCAGCAGCCTACAGGTGATGAACACCGGGGAGCTGTTTTTT. This translates into CASSLQVMNTGELFF.

The chain couples TRBV6-4 to TRBJ1-5, with D possibly matching TRBD1 (5 bases). CDR1 is MRHNA and CDR2 is SNTAGT in the germline V gene. This CDR3 spans 15 amino acids. The germline V and J ends were trimmed by 5 bases and 1 base, with 12 bases remaining between them. The CDR3 coding sequence is TGTGCCAGCAGTCCCGGAGGGGCAAGCAATCAGCCCCAGCATTTT. It yields the protein CASSPGGASNQPQHF.

The J gene is TRBJ2-3, the V gene TRBV7-9; no clear D gene. This CDR3 is 12 amino acids long. Germline V gives CDR1 SEHNR, CDR2 FQNEAQ (reference sequence). The ends were cut back, 2 bases at V and 4 bases at J, with 4 bases in the middle. The CDR3 here is CASSLRADTQYF. DNA for the CDR3: TGTGCCAGCAGCTTACGGGCAGATACGCAGTATTTT.

The genes are TRBV9 and TRBJ2-7, with TRBD2 identical over 9 bases. The V gene's germline CDR1 is SGDLS and CDR2 YYNGEE. This CDR3 has 15 amino acids. V was clipped by 0 bases and J by 4 bases; unmatched bases: 5. The CDR3 sequence: CASSVGGLAGYEQYF. The CDR3 nucleotides read TGTGCCAGCAGCGTAGGGGGACTAGCAGGTTACGAGCAGTACTTC.

A word on this clone: A read error may account for a junction end that differs from germline. The CDR3 DNA follows: TGTGCCAGCAGCTTGTCTGGCACGGATACGCAGTATTTT. It is translated as CASSLSGTDTQYF. This chain links TRBV5-4 with TRBJ2-3; the D is unclear. In germline, CDR1 is SGHNT, CDR2 YYREEE (reference sequence). There are 13 residues in the CDR3. Full variable domain (outside the CDR3, taken from reference TRBV5-4 and TRBJ2-3): ETGVTQSPTHLIKTRGQQVTLRCSSQSGHNTVSWYQQALGQGPQFIFQYYREEENGRGNFPPRFSGLQFPNYSSELNVNALELDDSALYLCASSLSGTDTQYFGPGTRLTVL.

The CDR3 DNA is TGTGCCAGACCGAAACCTAGCGGGGGTTCCACAGATACGCAGTATTTT. It yields the protein CARPKPSGGSTDTQYF. V and J are TRBV28 and TRBJ2-3; 10 nucleotides line up with TRBD2. Looked up from germline, CDR1 is MDHEN and CDR2 is SYDVKM. Trimming cost V 9 bases and J 2 bases; bases outside gene matches: 11. The CDR3 length is 16 residues.

This chain links TRBV30 with TRBJ1-1; D gene ambiguous. CDR3 length: 12 amino acids. Per germline, CDR1 GTSNPN and CDR2 SVGIG (reference sequence). V was clipped by 5 bases and J by 3 bases, with 10 bases between them. This CDR3 is CAWGEGHTEAFF. The CDR3 nucleotides read TGTGCCTGGGGCGAAGGGCACACTGAAGCTTTCTTT. The whole variable domain, filled in from reference TRBV30 and TRBJ1-1, reads SQTIHQWPATLVQPVGSPLSLECTVEGTSNPNLYWYRQAAGRGLQLLFYSVGIGQISSEVPQNLSASRPQDRQFILSSKKLLLSDSGFYLCAWGEGHTEAFFGQGTRLTVV.

J is TRBJ1-4 and V is TRBV30, with D perhaps TRBD1 (5 bases). Trimming stripped 0 bases from V and 8 bases from J, with 13 bases between. This CDR3 is 14 amino acids long. Germline V gene lookup returns CDR1 GTSNPN and CDR2 SVGIG (reference sequence). The CDR3 is CAWSVPEWGEKLFF. The CDR3 DNA reads as TGTGCCTGGAGTGTGCCCGAGTGGGGCGAAAAACTGTTTTTT.

This chain uses TRBV13 with TRBJ1-1, with a possible D match to TRBD1 (5 bases). Germline values: CDR1 PRHDT, CDR2 FYEKMQ (reference sequence). This CDR3 has 12 amino acids. With 1 base removed from V and 7 bases from J, the gap between germline ends came to 7 bases. The CDR3 DNA sequence: TGTGCCAGCAGCTTAGTGGGGGATGAAGCTTTCTTT. Its translation is CASSLVGDEAFF.

The chain employs TRBV29-1 and TRBJ2-5; D may be TRBD1 (6 bases). The J call may not be correct, given that the DNA end is closer to TRBJ2-7. CDR1 and CDR2 (germline): SQVTM, ANQGSEA. This CDR3 spans 14 amino acids. The CDR3 spells CSVEDLRGKSEQYF. DNA of the CDR3: TGCAGCGTTGAAGATCTTAGGGGGAAAAGCGAGCAGTACTTC.

The V call is TRBV5-1, the J call TRBJ2-5; TRBD2 agrees at 7 bases. The ends lost 4 bases at V and 4 bases at J; junction bases unmatched: 10. Germline-derived CDR1 and CDR2 are SGHRS and YFSETQ. This CDR3 contains 15 residues. The CDR3 sequence: CASSPGLEGPETQYF. CDR3 DNA sequence: TGCGCCAGCAGCCCAGGACTAGAGGGCCCAGAGACCCAGTACTTC.

This clone was seen more than once but under ten times. The chain employs TRBV19 and TRBJ1-5; possibly TRBD1 for D (6 bases). Trimming removed 7 bases from V and 6 bases from J, with 16 bases in between. Germline lookup yields CDR1 LNHDA and CDR2 SQIVND (reference sequence). The CDR3 has 14 residues. CDR3 bases: TGTGCCAGTACCCAACTAGGGGGTAGTCAGCCCCAGCATTTT. Protein sequence: CASTQLGGSQPQHF. The entire variable domain, with the rest obtained from reference TRBV19 and TRBJ1-5, is as follows: DGGITQSPKYLFRKEGQNVTLSCEQNLNHDAMYWYRQDPGQGLRLIYYSQIVNDFQKGDIAEGYSVSREKKESFPLTVTSAQKNPTAFYLCASTQLGGSQPQHFGDGTRLSIL.

CDR3 residues: CASRATGGSTEAFF. DNA of the CDR3: TGCGCCAGCAGGGCCACAGGGGGAAGCACTGAAGCTTTCTTT. This rearrangement joins TRBV5-1 to TRBJ1-1, with 8 bases aligning to TRBD1. Germline V lookup: CDR1 SGHRS, CDR2 YFSETQ. The ends lost 5 bases at V and 4 bases at J; junction bases unmatched: 7. This CDR3 is 14 amino acids long.